Following are 15 T cell receptor beta chains from one sample sequenced in a study of cytomegalovirus exposure and HLA in healthy donors. The PCR was carried out with 60 Vbeta primers and 13 Jbeta primers. Sequenced by immunoSEQ multiplex PCR; TCRdb stores in-frame clones only, minus some. The sample gives some 100,000 clones, roughly 74% of which show up once; roughly 15% is in the top ten. Material: PBMCs. These receptors were collected from a woman between 70 and 85 years old in good health and CMV-seropositive.

In DNA, the CDR3 is TGTGCCAGCAGTGATTGGACAGACCTCGAGCAGTACTTC. Its protein is CASSDWTDLEQYF. V and J are TRBV25-1 and TRBJ2-5; tentative D call: TRBD1 (6 bases). The J call may be faulty, since TRBJ2-7 better matches the DNA end. Germline V gene lookup returns CDR1 MGHDK and CDR2 SYGVNS. This CDR3 has 13 amino acids.

The rearrangement uses TRBV5-4 and TRBJ2-3, with D possibly being TRBD1 (5 bases). V was shortened by 0 bases and J by 1 base, with 15 bases between the two germline ends. Looked up from germline, CDR1 is SGHNT and CDR2 is YYREEE (reference sequence). The CDR3 is 17 residues long. CDR3 protein: CASSLGGRAGRTDTQYF. DNA for the CDR3: TGTGCCAGCAGCTTGGGGGGCAGGGCAGGTCGCACAGATACGCAGTATTTT.

The rearrangement links TRBV28 to TRBJ2-1, with 11 bases identical to TRBD2. The trim removed 6 bases at V and 8 bases at J, leaving 9 bases unmatched. There are 15 residues in the CDR3. The germline V gene encodes CDR1 MDHEN and CDR2 SYDVKM. CDR3 amino acids: CASSLSGRVSDEQFF. For the CDR3, the DNA is TGTGCCAGCAGCCTTAGCGGGAGGGTTTCCGATGAGCAGTTCTTC. The entire variable domain, with the rest obtained from reference TRBV28 and TRBJ2-1, is as follows: DVKVTQSSRYLVKRTGEKVFLECVQDMDHENMFWYRQDPGLGLRLIYFSYDVKMKEKGDIPEGYSVSREKKERFSLILESASTNQTSMYLCASSLSGRVSDEQFFGPGTRLTVL.

About this clone itself: Additional DNA sequences in this sample encode the identical CDR3. The chain has TRBV19 and TRBJ2-1; D uncertain. Trimming left V 4 bases short and J 8 bases short, with 21 bases between. Germline V gene lookup returns CDR1 LNHDA and CDR2 SQIVND (reference sequence). The CDR3 contains 16 residues. The CDR3, as DNA: TGTGCCAGTAGTAGTCAGGCAGCCCGCATCTTACATGAGCAGTTCTTC. This encodes CASSSQAARILHEQFF.

V is TRBV28 and J is TRBJ1-4; tentative D call: TRBD1 (5 bases). This CDR3 has 12 amino acids. Germline CDR1 is MDHEN and CDR2 is SYDVKM. V gave up 7 bases and J gave up 7 bases, with 10 bases separating them. Written as DNA, the CDR3 is TGTGCCAGCATCGGCAGGGCTGAAAAACTGTTTTTT. This encodes CASIGRAEKLFF. Looking up the rest from reference TRBV28 and TRBJ1-4 gives the full variable domain: DVKVTQSSRYLVKRTGEKVFLECVQDMDHENMFWYRQDPGLGLRLIYFSYDVKMKEKGDIPEGYSVSREKKERFSLILESASTNQTSMYLCASIGRAEKLFFGSGTQLSVL.

The table lists this clone with a few counts. The chain employs TRBV28 and TRBJ2-1, with 9 bases lining up with TRBD2. CDR1 is MDHEN, CDR2 SYDVKM, per germline. V lost 5 bases, J lost 3 bases, and 11 bases stayed unmatched. The CDR3 is 17 amino acids. The CDR3 sequence is CASSTQRGRDIYNEQFF. In nucleotides, the CDR3 is TGTGCCAGCAGTACACAGCGCGGGAGGGATATCTACAATGAGCAGTTCTTC. The variable domain in full, completed from reference TRBV28 and TRBJ2-1, reads DVKVTQSSRYLVKRTGEKVFLECVQDMDHENMFWYRQDPGLGLRLIYFSYDVKMKEKGDIPEGYSVSREKKERFSLILESASTNQTSMYLCASSTQRGRDIYNEQFFGPGTRLTVL.

CDR3 loop: CASSNPTGPAETLFF. For the CDR3, the DNA is TGTGCCAGCAGTAACCCTACAGGGCCCGCGGAGACGCTGTTTTTT. The V and J genes are TRBV2 and TRBJ1-4; the D gene is possibly TRBD1 (6 bases). Germline loops: CDR1 SNHLY, CDR2 FYNNEI. The V end lost 5 bases, the J end lost 14 bases, and 24 bases lay between the germline ends. CDR3 length: 15 amino acids. The full variable domain, in which reference TRBV2 and TRBJ1-4 provide the parts outside the CDR3, is EPEVTQTPSHQVTQMGQEVILRCVPISNHLYFYWYRQILGQKVEFLVSFYNNEISEKSEIFDDQFSVERPDGSNFTLKIRSTKLEDSAMYFCASSNPTGPAETLFFGSGTQLSVL.

The rearrangement joins TRBV6-6 to TRBJ2-2, with 9 bases identical to TRBD1. Losses at the gene ends were 5 bases for V and 3 bases for J; bases not matched to a gene: 4. CDR3 length equals 15 residues. CDR1 is MNHNY, CDR2 SVGAGI, per germline (reference sequence). CDR3 DNA sequence: TGTGCCAGCAGTCTACAGGGGGCGCACACCGGGGAGCTGTTTTTT. It encodes CASSLQGAHTGELFF.

This clone was seen more than once but under ten times. The rearrangement uses TRBV5-1 and TRBJ2-2; possible D gene TRBD1, 5 bases. The V end lost 4 bases, the J end lost 9 bases, and 19 bases lay between the germline ends. The CDR3 totals 15 residues. Looked up from germline, CDR1 is SGHRS and CDR2 is YFSETQ. The CDR3: CASSLSGKSERELFF. Here the CDR3 DNA reads TGCGCCAGCAGCCTATCAGGGAAGAGTGAAAGGGAGCTGTTTTTT.

This clone was recorded a few times. The chain links TRBV11-1 to TRBJ1-5; D is ambiguous. The V gene's germline CDR1 is SGHAT and CDR2 FQDESV (reference sequence). The CDR3 totals 13 residues. Trimming removed 1 base from V and 5 bases from J, with 6 bases in between. Written as DNA, the CDR3 is TGTGCCAGCAGCTTAGGGGGAGATCAGCCCCAGCATTTT. Encoded protein: CASSLGGDQPQHF.

The chain recombines TRBV7-9 with TRBJ1-4; 8 bases align to TRBD1. This CDR3 is built from 15 residues. With V trimmed by 5 bases and J by 4 bases, 6 bases remained unmatched. Germline loops: CDR1 SEHNR, CDR2 FQNEAQ (reference sequence). The CDR3 sequence: CASSRGQGVNEKLFF. The CDR3 bases are TGTGCCAGCAGCCGCGGACAGGGAGTTAATGAAAAACTGTTTTTT.

The chain uses TRBV15 and TRBJ2-6, with a possible D match to TRBD1 (6 bases). V was cut by 0 bases and J by 3 bases, with 9 bases left in between. The germline V gene has CDR1 LNHNV and CDR2 YYDKDF (reference sequence). The CDR3 covers 16 residues. CDR3 DNA sequence: TGTGCCACCAGCAGAGATTGGGGGCTTGGGGCCAACGTCCTGACTTTC. Translated: CATSRDWGLGANVLTF. The variable domain in full, with the rest retrieved from reference TRBV15 and TRBJ2-6, is DAMVIQNPRYQVTQFGKPVTLSCSQTLNHNVMYWYQQKSSQAPKLLFHYYDKDFNNEADTPDNFQSRRPNTSFCFLDIRSPGLGDTAMYLCATSRDWGLGANVLTFGAGSRLTVL.

This chain links TRBV5-1 with TRBJ2-2; 7 nucleotides match TRBD1. Trimming removed 0 bases from V and 2 bases from J; junction bases left unmatched: 7. Germline assignment: CDR1 SGHRS and CDR2 YFSETQ. The CDR3 has 17 amino acids. The CDR3 protein is CASSLGWTGANTGELFF. Written as DNA, the CDR3 is TGCGCCAGCAGCTTGGGTTGGACAGGCGCTAACACCGGGGAGCTGTTTTTT.

The V and J genes are TRBV28 and TRBJ1-6; 10 bases are a match to TRBD1. Trimming cost V 8 bases and J 8 bases; bases outside gene matches: 0. The CDR3 covers 12 residues. Germline assignment: CDR1 MDHEN and CDR2 SYDVKM. The CDR3 DNA reads as TGTGCCAGCGGACAGGGGGATTCACCCCTCCACTTT. Amino acid sequence: CASGQGDSPLHF. Looking up the rest from reference TRBV28 and TRBJ1-6 gives the full variable domain: DVKVTQSSRYLVKRTGEKVFLECVQDMDHENMFWYRQDPGLGLRLIYFSYDVKMKEKGDIPEGYSVSREKKERFSLILESASTNQTSMYLCASGQGDSPLHFGNGTRLTVT.

This clone occurred once. The genes are TRBV6-1 and TRBJ2-6; the D is unclear. V lost 1 base and J lost 1, with 14 bases in between. The CDR3 has 18 amino acids. Per the germline V gene, CDR1 is MNHNS and CDR2 is SASEGT. The CDR3 sequence: CASSEVLQFASGANVLTF. The CDR3 DNA is TGTGCCAGCAGTGAAGTTTTACAGTTTGCTTCTGGGGCCAACGTCCTGACTTTC.